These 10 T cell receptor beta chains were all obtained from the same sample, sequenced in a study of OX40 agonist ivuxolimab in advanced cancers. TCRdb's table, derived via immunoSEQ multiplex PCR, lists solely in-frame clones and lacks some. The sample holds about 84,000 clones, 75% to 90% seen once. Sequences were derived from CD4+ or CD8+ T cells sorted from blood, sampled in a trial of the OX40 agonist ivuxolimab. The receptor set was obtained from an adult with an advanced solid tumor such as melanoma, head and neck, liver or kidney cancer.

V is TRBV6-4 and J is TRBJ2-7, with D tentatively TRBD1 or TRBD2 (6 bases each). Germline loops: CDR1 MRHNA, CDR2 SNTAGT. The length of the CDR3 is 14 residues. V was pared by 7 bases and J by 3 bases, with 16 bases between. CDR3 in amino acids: CASTPEGGLYEQYV. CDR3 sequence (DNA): TGTGCCAGCACTCCCGAGGGGGGTCTCTACGAGCAGTACGTC.

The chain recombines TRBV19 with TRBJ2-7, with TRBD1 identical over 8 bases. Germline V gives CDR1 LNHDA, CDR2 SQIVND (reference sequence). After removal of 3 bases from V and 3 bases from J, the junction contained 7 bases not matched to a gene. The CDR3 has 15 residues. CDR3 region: CASSIGGQGIYEQYF. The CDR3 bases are TGTGCCAGTAGTATTGGTGGACAGGGAATCTACGAGCAGTACTTC.

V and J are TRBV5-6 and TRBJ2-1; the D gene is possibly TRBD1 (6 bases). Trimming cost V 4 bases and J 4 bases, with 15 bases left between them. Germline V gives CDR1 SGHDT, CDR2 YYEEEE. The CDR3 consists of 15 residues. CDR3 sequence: CASSADRLPYNEQFF. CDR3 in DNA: TGTGCCAGCAGCGCCGACAGGCTCCCATACAATGAGCAGTTCTTC.

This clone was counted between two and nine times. CDR3 sequence: CASPLDLFVEQYV. The CDR3 DNA reads as TGTGCCAGCCCCCTAGATCTGTTCGTCGAGCAGTACGTC. The rearrangement links TRBV9 to TRBJ2-7; unclear D gene. V shed 7 bases and J shed 6 bases, with 17 bases lying between them. CDR3 length equals 13 residues. The germline V gene encodes CDR1 SGDLS and CDR2 YYNGEE.

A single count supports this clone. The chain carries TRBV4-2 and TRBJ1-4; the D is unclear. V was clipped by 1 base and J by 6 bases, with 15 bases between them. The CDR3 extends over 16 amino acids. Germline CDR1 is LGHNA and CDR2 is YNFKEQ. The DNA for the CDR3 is TGTGCCAGCAGCCAAGCTCTCGGGGAGTGGGATGAAAAACTGTTTTTT. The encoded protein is CASSQALGEWDEKLFF.

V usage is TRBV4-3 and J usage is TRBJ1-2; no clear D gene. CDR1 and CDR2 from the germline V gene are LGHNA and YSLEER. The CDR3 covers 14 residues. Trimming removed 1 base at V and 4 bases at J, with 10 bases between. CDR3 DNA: TGCGCCAGCAGCCAAGGGGAGGGAGGCTATGGCTACACCTTC. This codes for CASSQGEGGYGYTF.

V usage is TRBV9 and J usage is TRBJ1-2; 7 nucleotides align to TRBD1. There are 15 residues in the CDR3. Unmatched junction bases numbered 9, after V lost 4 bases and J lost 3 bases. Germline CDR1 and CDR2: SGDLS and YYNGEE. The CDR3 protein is CASSNPDRIYYGYTF. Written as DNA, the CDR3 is TGTGCCAGCAGCAACCCGGACAGGATCTACTATGGCTACACCTTC.

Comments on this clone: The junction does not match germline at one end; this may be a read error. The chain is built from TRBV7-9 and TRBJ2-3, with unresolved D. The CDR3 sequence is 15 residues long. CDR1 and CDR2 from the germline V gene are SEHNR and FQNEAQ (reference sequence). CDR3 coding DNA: TGTGCCAGCACCCTCTCAGGAGCGCACACAGATACGCAATATTTT. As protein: CASTLSGAHTDTQYF.

As DNA, the CDR3 is TGTGCCAGCAGTTACCCCGAGGGCACCGGGGAGCTGTTTTTT. Protein: CASSYPEGTGELFF. The chain links TRBV6-9 to TRBJ2-2, with D possibly matching TRBD2 (5 bases). Between the trimmed V and J ends, which lost 3 bases and 4 bases, there was a span of 9 bases. This CDR3 is 14 amino acids long. Germline V gives CDR1 MNHGY, CDR2 SVAAGI.

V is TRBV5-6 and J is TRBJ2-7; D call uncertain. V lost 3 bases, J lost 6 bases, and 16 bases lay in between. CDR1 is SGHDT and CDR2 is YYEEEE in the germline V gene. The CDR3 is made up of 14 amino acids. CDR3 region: CASSSLFRVAEQYF. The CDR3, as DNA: TGTGCCAGCAGCTCCCTTTTCCGGGTGGCCGAGCAGTACTTC.